These 19 T cell receptor beta chains share one sample of origin, sequenced in a study of blood T cell repertoires in COVID-19. Assay: immunoSEQ multiplex PCR; the TCRdb copy retains only in-frame clones and omits some. Of 20,000 to 25,000 clones listed, around 86% are singletons. The material sequenced was peripheral blood. The source of these receptors is a human donor with active COVID-19. The donor label of this sample is uncertain.

CDR3 loop: CASSPNGGFYGYTF. The CDR3 DNA sequence: TGTGCCAGCAGCCCCAATGGGGGGTTTTATGGCTACACCTTC. The chain links TRBV6-5 to TRBJ1-2; D may be TRBD1 (5 bases). Germline lookup yields CDR1 MNHEY and CDR2 SVGAGI. The germline V and J ends were trimmed by 6 bases and 5 bases, with 16 bases remaining between them. This CDR3 is 14 amino acids long.

CDR3 coding DNA: TGTGCCAGCAGCTTCGCCGGGACAGGGAATGGCTACACCTTC. Protein: CASSFAGTGNGYTF. This chain connects TRBV11-1 to TRBJ1-2; TRBD1 aligns across 9 bases. With 3 bases clipped from V and 6 bases from J, the junction kept 5 bases outside the gene matches. Germline CDR1 reads SGHAT; CDR2 reads FQDESV (reference sequence). The CDR3 length is 14 residues.

V gene TRBV18 combines with J gene TRBJ2-3, with D perhaps matching TRBD1 (5 bases). The V gene's germline CDR1 is KGHSH and CDR2 LQKENI. Deletions cut 3 bases from V and 4 bases from J, with 20 bases between. The CDR3 sequence is 17 residues long. In nucleotides, the CDR3 is TGTGCCAGCTCACCCAGGGTGGCTAGGGTGGGCCCAGATACGCAGTATTTT. Residues: CASSPRVARVGPDTQYF.

This rearrangement joins TRBV4-2 to TRBJ2-3; D gene ambiguous. V dropped 0 bases and J dropped 4 bases, with 17 bases sitting between them. This CDR3 spans 17 amino acids. Germline V gene sequence: CDR1 LGHNA, CDR2 YNFKEQ. CDR3 loop: CASSQEASWPPADTQYF. Here the CDR3 DNA reads TGTGCCAGCAGCCAAGAGGCTTCTTGGCCCCCCGCAGATACGCAGTATTTT.

V gene TRBV7-9 combines with J gene TRBJ2-7; 8 nucleotides line up with TRBD2. This CDR3 has 13 residues. Trimming at V came to 4 bases and at J to 3 bases, leaving 2 bases not matched to a gene. CDR1 SEHNR and CDR2 FQNEAQ come from the germline V gene (reference sequence). CDR3 amino acids: CASSSRGGYEQYF. The CDR3, as DNA: TGTGCCAGCAGCTCTCGGGGGGGCTACGAGCAGTACTTC.

The rearrangement links TRBV18 to TRBJ1-1; D is uncertain. The CDR3 is 14 residues long. Trimming shortened V by 3 bases and J by 2 bases, and 10 bases separated the two germline ends. Germline V gene sequence: CDR1 KGHSH, CDR2 LQKENI. The CDR3 DNA sequence: TGTGCCAGCTCACCTGGTCAGATAAACACTGAAGCTTTCTTT. Protein product: CASSPGQINTEAFF.

CDR3 region: CASSVASGGTDTQYF. CDR3 nucleotides: TGTGCCAGCAGCGTGGCTAGCGGGGGCACAGATACGCAGTATTTT. V usage is TRBV9 and J usage is TRBJ2-3; TRBD2 matches at 9 bases. CDR1 SGDLS and CDR2 YYNGEE come from the germline V gene. V lost 2 bases and J lost 1; bases outside the gene matches: 2. The CDR3 consists of 15 residues.

This clone was counted only a few times. The chain links TRBV27 to TRBJ1-4; possible D gene TRBD1, 5 bases. Trimming pared 5 bases from V and 6 bases from J, leaving 22 bases between. Germline CDR1 MNHEY, CDR2 SMNVEV (reference sequence). This CDR3 spans 17 amino acids. The CDR3 DNA sequence: TGTGCCAGCAGTGGAACTACAGAGCCCGGGGGGGATGAAAAACTGTTTTTT. Its translation is CASSGTTEPGGDEKLFF.

V and J are TRBV21-1 and TRBJ1-3; the table's D gene call, TRBD1, was not cross checked with the DNA. TRBV21-1 is tagged as a pseudogene. This CDR3 is built from 18 residues. Here the CDR3 reads CASSKGNGQSSSGNTIYF. The CDR3 coding sequence is TGTGCCAGCAGCAAAGGTAACGGACAGTCCAGCTCTGGAAACACCATATATTTT.

V usage is TRBV27 and J usage is TRBJ2-7; the D is unclear. The CDR3 is made up of 13 amino acids. Germline loops: CDR1 MNHEY, CDR2 SMNVEV (reference sequence). The V gene lost 7 bases and the J gene lost 4 bases, with 14 bases spanning the gap. CDR3 DNA sequence: TGTGCCAGCACCGGTCCCCCTTCGTACGAGCAGTACTTC. This gives the protein CASTGPPSYEQYF.

This sequence joins TRBV23-1 and TRBJ2-4; 8 positions agree with TRBD2. TRBV23-1 is labeled an ORF, and its function is uncertain. CDR3 length: 15 amino acids. V lost 4 bases and J lost 7; bases outside the gene matches: 9. Written as DNA, the CDR3 is TGCGCCAGCAGTCCCCCGGGGGGGGCTCGGAACATTCAGTACTTC. Translated: CASSPPGGARNIQYF.

This chain joins TRBV21-1 and TRBJ2-2; the table's D gene call, TRBD2, was not cross checked with the DNA. TRBV21-1 is tagged as a pseudogene. The CDR3 is 15 amino acids. CDR3 sequence: CASSFRGTCTGELFF. The CDR3 nucleotides are TGTGCCAGCAGCTTCCGGGGTACGTGCACCGGGGAGCTGTTTTTT.

This clone appeared once. This rearrangement joins TRBV10-1 to TRBJ2-3, with 7 bases that match TRBD1. From germline, CDR1 is WNHNN and CDR2 SYGVQD (reference sequence). The CDR3 runs 16 residues. V trimming: 2 bases; J trimming: 4 bases; junction bases outside the gene matches: 9. CDR3 protein: CASSEEGANGPDTQYF. The CDR3 coding sequence is TGCGCCAGCAGTGAGGAGGGGGCGAATGGTCCAGATACGCAGTATTTT.

Written as DNA, the CDR3 is TGTGCCAGCAGCCAAGATTGGCTGAACACTGAAGCTTTCTTT. Amino acid sequence: CASSQDWLNTEAFF. The rearrangement joins TRBV14 to TRBJ1-1; no definite D call. This CDR3 has 14 residues. V lost 0 bases to trimming and J lost 0 bases, with 5 bases between them. The germline gives CDR1 SGHDN, CDR2 FVKESK.

The V and J genes are TRBV10-1 and TRBJ2-7, with 9 bases aligning to TRBD1. Per germline, CDR1 WNHNN and CDR2 SYGVQD (reference sequence). J gave up 5 bases and V 6 bases, and 11 bases lay outside the gene matches. The CDR3 extends over 15 amino acids. CDR3 sequence: CASRARDRVVNEQYF. The DNA for the CDR3 is TGCGCCAGCAGGGCCCGGGACAGGGTGGTAAACGAGCAGTACTTC.

The chain carries TRBV28 and TRBJ2-4; the match to TRBD1 covers 7 bases. This CDR3 comprises 12 residues. Trimming took 8 bases from V and 10 from J; bases not matched to a gene: 8. Germline CDR1 reads MDHEN; CDR2 reads SYDVKM. CDR3: CASSVRGPIQYF. The CDR3 DNA reads as TGTGCCAGCTCCGTAAGGGGGCCTATTCAGTACTTC.

The J gene is TRBJ1-2, the V gene TRBV27, with 9 nucleotides matching TRBD1. Germline CDR1 is MNHEY and CDR2 is SMNVEV (reference sequence). The CDR3 covers 15 residues. V was pared by 6 bases and J by 6 bases, with 11 bases of the junction left unmatched. In DNA, the CDR3 is TGTGCCAGCAGCGGCGACAGGGGGAGGCAGGATGGCTACACCTTC. Its protein product is CASSGDRGRQDGYTF.

V gene TRBV20-1 combines with J gene TRBJ2-7, with 10 positions matching TRBD1. CDR3 length: 16 residues. Germline lookup yields CDR1 DFQATT and CDR2 SNEGSKA (reference sequence). V lost 3 bases, J lost 5 bases, and 13 bases stayed unmatched. The CDR3 sequence: CSASPRRRQGADEQYF. The CDR3 bases are TGCAGTGCTAGTCCTAGACGAAGACAGGGGGCGGACGAGCAGTACTTC.

In its sample, this clone is medium-sized. This chain links TRBV9 with TRBJ1-2; 8 positions match TRBD1. Germline V gene data show CDR1 as SGDLS and CDR2 as YYNGEE. V was clipped by 4 bases and J by 7 bases; unmatched bases: 15. This CDR3 region has 16 residues. The CDR3 DNA sequence: TGTGCCAGCAGCCTTCTCGGACAGGGTAGAATTGGTGGCTACACCTTC. This gives the protein CASSLLGQGRIGGYTF.